This record looks at one T cell receptor beta chain sequence and its context. This sample is drawn from a study of high-grade serous ovarian cancer treatment subgroups. The tumor samples were collected prior to definitive surgery or chemotherapy. Sequencing was performed with immunoSEQ multiplex PCR; in TCRdb, only in-frame clones are kept and a portion is missing. Of about 5,700 clones listed, about three quarters are singletons. Sequencing was carried out using tumor tissue. This TCR was recovered from a human donor with high-grade serous ovarian cancer.

This CDR3 reads CASNPGQGHKNEKLFF. In nucleotides, the CDR3 is TGTGCCAGCAACCCGGGACAGGGCCACAAGAATGAAAAACTGTTTTTT. The rearrangement links TRBV10-3 to TRBJ1-4; 9 nucleotides line up with TRBD1. Germline CDR1 ENHRY, CDR2 SYGVKD. The junction had 14 bases not matched to a gene; V was cut back by 10 bases and J by 5 bases. This CDR3 is built from 16 residues.